The clone carrying this T cell receptor (beta chain) was picked up one time. This record comes from a study of blood T cell repertoires in COVID-19. Overall study: The samples span acute and convalescent COVID-19 from the United States, Italy and Spain. Nucleic acid was either cDNA or gDNA, and it came from T cells, B-cell-depleted T cells, or PBMCs.

Seattle researchers signed up patients amid active infection and tracked them longitudinally. Germline lookup yields CDR1 MNHNY and CDR2 SVGAGI (reference sequence). The CDR3 has 16 residues. J lost 4 bases, V lost 2 bases, and 9 bases had no gene match. Original processing methods: Reference gene primers were amplified, and this amplification served to estimate nucleated cell counts. Profiling relied on immunoSEQ multiplex PCR, and the TCRdb table lists in-frame clones only, not all of them. D and trimming were read from the DNA, whereas the V and J calls and clone size are those reported in that table. The sample holds 30,000 to 40,000 clones, roughly 84% seen once.

J is TRBJ2-3 and V is TRBV6-6; TRBD2 matches 7 bases. The source is a man aged 55 to 70 with COVID-19, enrolled during active disease. Sequences were obtained from peripheral blood. The CDR3 nucleotides are TGTGCCAGCAGTTACCGCGGGAGAGAATCGGCAGATACGCAGTATTTT. It is translated as CASSYRGRESADTQYF.